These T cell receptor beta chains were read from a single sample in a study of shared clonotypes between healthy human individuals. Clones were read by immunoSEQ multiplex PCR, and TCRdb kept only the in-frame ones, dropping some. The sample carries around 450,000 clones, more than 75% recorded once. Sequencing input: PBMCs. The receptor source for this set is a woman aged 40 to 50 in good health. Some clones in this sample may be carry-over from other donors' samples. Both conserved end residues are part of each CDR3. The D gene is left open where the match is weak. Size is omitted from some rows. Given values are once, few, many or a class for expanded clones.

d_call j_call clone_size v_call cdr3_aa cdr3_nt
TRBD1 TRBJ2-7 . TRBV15 CATSRAGTGSREQYF TGTGCCACCAGCAGAGCCGGGACAGGGTCTCGCGAGCAGTACTTC
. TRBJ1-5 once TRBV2 CASSWDRTANQPQHF TGTGCCAGCAGTTGGGACCGGACAGCCAATCAGCCCCAGCATTTT
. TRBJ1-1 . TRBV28 CASSPTSFTEAFF TGTGCCAGCAGCCCCACGAGCTTCACTGAAGCTTTCTTT
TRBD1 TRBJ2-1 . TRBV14 CASSTGNYNEQFF TGTGCCAGCTCGACAGGGAACTACAATGAGCAGTTCTTC
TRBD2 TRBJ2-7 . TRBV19 CARTSGCRYEQYF TGTGCCAGGACTAGCGGGTGTCGTTACGAGCAGTACTTC
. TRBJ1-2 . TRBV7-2 CASSFHGNYGYTF TGTGCCAGCAGTTTCCATGGGAACTATGGCTACACCTTC
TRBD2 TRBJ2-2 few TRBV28 CASSSGGVGELFF TGTGCCAGCAGTAGCGGGGGGGTCGGGGAGCTGTTTTTT
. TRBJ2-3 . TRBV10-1 CASSDVTSFGTQYF TGCGCCAGCAGTGATGTAACTAGTTTTGGTACGCAGTATTTT
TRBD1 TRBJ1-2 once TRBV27 CASSPHRQGSNYGYTF TGTGCCAGCAGTCCTCATAGACAGGGGTCTAACTATGGCTACACCTTC
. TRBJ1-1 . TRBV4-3 CASSQVRGTEAFF TGCGCCAGCAGCCAAGTCCGGGGCACTGAAGCTTTCTTT
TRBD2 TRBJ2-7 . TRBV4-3 CASSQTWTSGFLSYEQYF TGCGCCAGCAGCCAAACCTGGACTAGCGGCTTCCTTTCCTACGAGCAGTACTTC
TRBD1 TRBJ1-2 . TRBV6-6 CASSSGTGVIYGYTF TGTGCCAGCAGCTCCGGGACAGGGGTAATCTATGGCTACACCTTC
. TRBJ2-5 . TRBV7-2 CASSPQETQYF TGTGCCAGCAGCCCTCAAGAGACCCAGTACTTC
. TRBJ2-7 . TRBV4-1 CASSQGPGTLDYEQYF TGCGCCAGCAGCCAAGGGCCCGGGACCCTAGACTACGAGCAGTACTTC
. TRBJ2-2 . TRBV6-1 CASSVRIGQGATGELFF TGTGCCAGCAGTGTAAGAATTGGTCAGGGAGCGACCGGGGAGCTGTTTTTT
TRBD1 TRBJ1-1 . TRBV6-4 CASRIDRGSDTEAFF TGTGCCAGCAGAATCGACAGGGGAAGTGACACTGAAGCTTTCTTT
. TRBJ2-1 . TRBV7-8 CASSLARQANNEQFF TGTGCCAGCAGCTTAGCGAGACAGGCAAACAATGAGCAGTTCTTC
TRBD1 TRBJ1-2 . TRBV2 CASSTRPGQGANYGYTF TGTGCCAGCAGTACCAGGCCCGGACAGGGTGCTAACTATGGCTACACCTTC
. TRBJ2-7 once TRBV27 CASSLWAGRHYEQYF TGTGCCAGCAGTTTATGGGCAGGGCGACACTACGAGCAGTACTTC
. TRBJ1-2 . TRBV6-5 CASRRGQSNYGYTF TGTGCCAGCAGACGTGGACAGTCTAACTATGGCTACACCTTC